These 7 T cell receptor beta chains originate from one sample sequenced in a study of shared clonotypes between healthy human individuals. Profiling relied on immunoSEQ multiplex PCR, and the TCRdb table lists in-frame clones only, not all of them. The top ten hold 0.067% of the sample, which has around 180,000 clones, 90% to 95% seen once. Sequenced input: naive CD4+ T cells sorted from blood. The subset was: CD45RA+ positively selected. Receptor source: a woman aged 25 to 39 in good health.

The CDR3 coding sequence is TGTGCCAGTAGTCCCCTTCCCGGTTACACCGGGGAGCTGTTTTTT. This gives the protein CASSPLPGYTGELFF. The rearrangement links TRBV19 to TRBJ2-2; D gene ambiguous. The CDR3 sequence is 15 residues long. Trimming took off 5 bases at V and 3 bases at J, with 13 bases between the two ends. Germline V gene sequence: CDR1 LNHDA, CDR2 SQIVND (reference sequence).

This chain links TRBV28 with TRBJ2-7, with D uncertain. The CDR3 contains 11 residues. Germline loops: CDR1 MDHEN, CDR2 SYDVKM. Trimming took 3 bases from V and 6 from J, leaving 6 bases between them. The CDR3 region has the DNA TGTGCCAGCAGTTTTGTTAGCGAGCAGTACTTC. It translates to CASSFVSEQYF.

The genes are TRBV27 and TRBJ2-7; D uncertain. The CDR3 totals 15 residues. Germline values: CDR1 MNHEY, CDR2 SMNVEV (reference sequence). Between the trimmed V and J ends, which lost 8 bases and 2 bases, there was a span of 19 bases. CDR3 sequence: CASAPDRQVPYEQYF. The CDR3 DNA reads TGTGCCAGCGCACCTGACCGACAAGTACCCTACGAGCAGTACTTC.

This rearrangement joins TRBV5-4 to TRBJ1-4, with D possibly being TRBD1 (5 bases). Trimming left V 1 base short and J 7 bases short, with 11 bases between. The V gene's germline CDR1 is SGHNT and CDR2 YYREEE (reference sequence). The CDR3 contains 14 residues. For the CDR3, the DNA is TGTGCCAGCAGCTTGCAGGGAATAAGTGAAAAACTGTTTTTT. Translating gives CASSLQGISEKLFF.

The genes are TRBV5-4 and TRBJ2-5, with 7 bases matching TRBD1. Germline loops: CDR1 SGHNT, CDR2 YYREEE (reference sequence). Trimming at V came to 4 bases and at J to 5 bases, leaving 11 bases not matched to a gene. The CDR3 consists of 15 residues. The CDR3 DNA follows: TGTGCCAGCAGCCCAACGGACAGGTTGGGGGAGACCCAGTACTTC. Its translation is CASSPTDRLGETQYF.

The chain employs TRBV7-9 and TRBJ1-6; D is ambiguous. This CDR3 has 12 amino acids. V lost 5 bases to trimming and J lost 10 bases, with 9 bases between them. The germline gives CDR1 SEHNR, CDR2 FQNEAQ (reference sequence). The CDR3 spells CASSRSWSPLHF. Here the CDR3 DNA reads TGTGCCAGCAGCCGCTCATGGTCACCCCTCCACTTT.

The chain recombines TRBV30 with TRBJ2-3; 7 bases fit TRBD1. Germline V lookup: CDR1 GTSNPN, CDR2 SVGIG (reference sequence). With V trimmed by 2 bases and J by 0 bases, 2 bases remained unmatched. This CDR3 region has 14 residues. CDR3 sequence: CAWSQGVSTDTQYF. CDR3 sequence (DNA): TGTGCCTGGAGTCAGGGGGTAAGCACAGATACGCAGTATTTT.